This T cell receptor (beta chain) was identified during a study of graft-versus-host responses after intestinal transplantation. V gave up 1 base and J gave up 6 bases, with 10 bases separating them. The CDR3 contains 13 residues. Germline assignment: CDR1 SGHRS and CDR2 YFSETQ. CFSE-labeled responder cells (approximately 200,000) were plated with approximately 200,000 irradiated, violet-dye-labeled stimulator cells. Profiled with immunoSEQ multiplex PCR; TCRdb holds only in-frame clones, not every one. Here the sample spans about 25,000 clones, 35% to 50% being singletons. Source: alloreactive CD4+ T cells from a mixed lymphocyte reaction culture, taken before intestinal transplant. The sample's subset: CFSE-low proliferating T cells sorted from roughly 6-day pre-transplant mixed lymphocyte reaction (GvH or HvG direction). This TCR derives from a human patient who received an intestinal transplant. The chain recombines TRBV5-1 with TRBJ1-1; D perhaps matches TRBD1 (5 bases). CDR3 region: CASSLQGIAEAFF. The CDR3 DNA is TGCGCCAGCAGCTTGCAGGGTATCGCTGAAGCTTTCTTT.